Following are 29 T cell receptor beta chains from one sample sequenced in a study of blood T cell repertoires in COVID-19. Sequenced by immunoSEQ multiplex PCR; TCRdb stores in-frame clones only, minus some. The table lists approximately 150,000 clones, roughly 91% of them singletons. The sample taken for sequencing was peripheral blood. The source of these receptors is a man between 18 and 29 years old with COVID-19, enrolled during active disease.

The chain carries TRBV7-2 and TRBJ2-5; D call uncertain. The CDR3 totals 13 residues. Trimming took 2 bases from V and 4 from J, leaving 8 bases between them. Germline lookup yields CDR1 SGHTA and CDR2 FQGNSA. This CDR3 is CASSLQTGETQYF. CDR3 nucleotides: TGTGCCAGCAGCTTACAAACGGGAGAGACCCAGTACTTC.

The chain couples TRBV10-1 to TRBJ2-3; 8 bases match TRBD2. The germline V gene encodes CDR1 WNHNN and CDR2 SYGVQD (reference sequence). The junction had 5 bases not matched to a gene; V was cut back by 2 bases and J by 4 bases. The CDR3 is made up of 15 amino acids. CDR3 DNA sequence: TGCGCCAGCAGTGAGGGACTAGCTCCCGCAGATACGCAGTATTTT. Protein product: CASSEGLAPADTQYF.

This clone came up once. V gene TRBV6-5 combines with J gene TRBJ2-7; a possible D gene is TRBD2 (6 bases). This CDR3 spans 13 amino acids. V gave up 7 bases and J gave up 5 bases, with 15 bases separating them. Germline CDR1 reads MNHEY; CDR2 reads SVGAGI. The CDR3 DNA reads TGTGCCAGCAACCCCGGGGGTAGCGACGAGCAGTACTTC. Translation gives CASNPGGSDEQYF.

The genes are TRBV29-1 and TRBJ2-5, with 10 bases fitting TRBD1. The germline gives CDR1 SQVTM, CDR2 ANQGSEA. The CDR3 contains 12 residues. V shed 5 bases and J 4 bases; nucleotides not matched to a gene: 1. CDR3 amino acids: CSVWDRGETQYF. The CDR3 region has the DNA TGCAGCGTTTGGGACAGGGGAGAGACCCAGTACTTC.

The chain's CDR3 is CASSPPIVETQYF. In nucleotides, the CDR3 is TGTGCCAGCTCACCACCTATCGTAGAGACCCAGTACTTC. The chain carries TRBV18 and TRBJ2-5; unclear D gene. The germline gives CDR1 KGHSH, CDR2 LQKENI. The length of the CDR3 is 13 residues. V was cut by 0 bases and J by 4 bases, with 6 bases left in between. The full variable domain, its missing parts supplied by reference TRBV18 and TRBJ2-5, is NAGVMQNPRHLVRRRGQEARLRCSPMKGHSHVYWYRQLPEEGLKFMVYLQKENIIDESGMPKERFSAEFPKEGPSILRIQQVVRGDSAAYFCASSPPIVETQYFGPGTRLLVL.

This chain joins TRBV30 and TRBJ2-7; 8 bases align to TRBD2. This CDR3 comprises 14 residues. The germline CDR1 and CDR2 sequences are GTSNPN and SVGIG (reference sequence). J gave up 3 bases and V 4 bases, and 8 bases lay outside the gene matches. The CDR3 DNA is TGTGCCTGGAACACGCGGGGGGCAGTCTACGAGCAGTACTTC. Residues: CAWNTRGAVYEQYF.

The gene calls are TRBV4-1 and TRBJ2-1; possibly TRBD1 for D (6 bases). Germline assignment: CDR1 MGHRA and CDR2 YSYEKL. Trimming shortened V by 0 bases and J by 3 bases, and 12 bases separated the two germline ends. The CDR3 has 16 residues. Written as DNA, the CDR3 is TGCGCCAGCAGCCAAGATCCAGGGGTACACTACAATGAGCAGTTCTTC. This gives the protein CASSQDPGVHYNEQFF.

This clone was counted between two and nine times. The chain couples TRBV7-2 to TRBJ1-1; 7 positions agree with TRBD1. Germline V gene lookup returns CDR1 SGHTA and CDR2 FQGNSA. V was pared by 7 bases and J by 1 base, with 12 bases of the junction left unmatched. This CDR3 region has 16 residues. Written as DNA, the CDR3 is TGTGCCAGCACCTATTGGACCGGGACAGAGAACACTGAAGCTTTCTTT. It specifies CASTYWTGTENTEAFF.

V and J are TRBV15 and TRBJ1-5, with D possibly being TRBD1 (5 bases). The CDR3 extends over 15 amino acids. Germline lookup yields CDR1 LNHNV and CDR2 YYDKDF (reference sequence). The V and J ends lost 2 bases and 7 bases respectively, with 15 bases between them. For the CDR3, the DNA is TGTGCCACCAGCAGATTTCGTAGGGGATCCCAGCCCCAGCATTTT. This gives the protein CATSRFRRGSQPQHF.

The rearrangement uses TRBV15 and TRBJ1-2, with a weak D call TRBD1 (5 bases). The CDR3 has 12 amino acids. CDR1 and CDR2 from the germline V gene are LNHNV and YYDKDF (reference sequence). V was cut by 7 bases and J by 8 bases, with 14 bases left in between. CDR3 DNA sequence: TGTGCCACCACACCCGGGGGAAGCGGCTACACCTTC. This translates into CATTPGGSGYTF.

This clone was found once. The CDR3 here is CASSAGTGDTGELFF. The CDR3 nucleotides read TGTGCCAGCAGCGCCGGGACAGGGGACACCGGGGAGCTGTTTTTT. The genes are TRBV6-4 and TRBJ2-2; TRBD1 matches at 10 bases. Germline V gene lookup returns CDR1 MRHNA and CDR2 SNTAGT. J gave up 3 bases and V 6 bases, and 4 bases lay outside the gene matches. This CDR3 is 15 amino acids long.

The chain has TRBV11-2 and TRBJ2-1; D gene unclear. Trimming removed 1 base at V and 8 bases at J, with 12 bases between. This CDR3 region has 14 residues. Germline CDR1 reads SGHAT; CDR2 reads FQNNGV. CDR3 residues: CASSLGSLSDEQFF. As DNA, the CDR3 is TGTGCCAGCAGCTTAGGGTCCCTCTCGGATGAGCAGTTCTTC.

The genes are TRBV12-5 and TRBJ2-3, with TRBD1 matching 7 bases. Per germline, CDR1 LGHNT and CDR2 FRNRAP. This CDR3 is built from 17 residues. V lost 1 base to trimming and J lost 1 base; unmatched junction nucleotides: 8. CDR3 residues: CASGLATTTGGTDTQYF. The CDR3, as DNA: TGTGCTAGTGGTTTGGCTACAACCACAGGGGGCACAGATACGCAGTATTTT.

The chain employs TRBV21-1 and TRBJ1-2; the D call TRBD1 from the table was never checked on the DNA. TRBV21-1 is a known pseudogene. CDR3 length equals 14 residues. The DNA of the CDR3 is TGTGCCAGCAGCCCCTGCTGGGGCGAATATGGCTACACCTTC. This gives the protein CASSPCWGEYGYTF.

DNA for the CDR3: TGTGCCAGCTCACCATCTCATCCGGACAGAAGCTACGAGCAGTACTTC. It is translated as CASSPSHPDRSYEQYF. The rearrangement uses TRBV18 and TRBJ2-7, with D perhaps matching TRBD1 (6 bases). The CDR3 sequence is 16 residues long. The germline V gene has CDR1 KGHSH and CDR2 LQKENI. The V end was cut by 2 bases, the J end by 3 bases, with 17 bases between.

This chain uses TRBV3-1 (or the pseudogene TRBV3-2) with TRBJ2-2; TRBD1 is a possible D gene (6 bases). Deletions cut 2 bases from V and 5 bases from J, with 9 bases between. From germline, CDR1 is LGHDT and CDR2 YNNKEL (reference sequence). The length of the CDR3 is 14 residues. CDR3 DNA: TGTGCCAGCAGCCAAAGGACAGTAACCGGGGAGCTGTTTTTT. Translation gives CASSQRTVTGELFF.

This clone has only one observation. The chain joins TRBV28 to TRBJ2-2; 9 bases align to TRBD1. V gave up 1 base and J gave up 0 bases; unmatched junction bases: 12. Germline V gives CDR1 MDHEN, CDR2 SYDVKM. The CDR3 runs 20 residues. The CDR3 here is CASSLYLTGGAFSNTGELFF. CDR3 nucleotide sequence: TGTGCCAGCAGTTTATATTTAACAGGGGGCGCATTTTCGAACACCGGGGAGCTGTTTTTT. The entire variable domain, with the rest obtained from reference TRBV28 and TRBJ2-2, is as follows: DVKVTQSSRYLVKRTGEKVFLECVQDMDHENMFWYRQDPGLGLRLIYFSYDVKMKEKGDIPEGYSVSREKKERFSLILESASTNQTSMYLCASSLYLTGGAFSNTGELFFGEGSRLTVL.

The chain is built from TRBV28 and TRBJ2-7, with a weak D call TRBD1 (5 bases). The CDR3 length is 12 residues. V was shortened by 2 bases and J by 3 bases, with 5 bases between the two germline ends. Looked up from germline, CDR1 is MDHEN and CDR2 is SYDVKM. The CDR3 DNA is TGTGCCAGCAGTTTAGACAGCTACGAGCAGTACTTC. Encoded protein: CASSLDSYEQYF.

The chain employs TRBV7-8 and TRBJ2-7, with TRBD1 matching 9 bases. There are 16 residues in the CDR3. Germline V gene lookup returns CDR1 SGHVS and CDR2 FQNEAQ. V gave up 1 base and J gave up 7 bases; unmatched junction bases: 11. CDR3 sequence: CASSLDSLAGTGEQYF. CDR3 DNA: TGTGCCAGCAGCTTAGATAGCTTGGCTGGGACAGGGGAGCAGTACTTC.

The chain carries TRBV11-2 and TRBJ2-1; 7 bases fit TRBD1. Unmatched junction bases numbered 10, after V lost 2 bases and J lost 0 bases. Germline CDR1 is SGHAT and CDR2 is FQNNGV. CDR3 length: 18 residues. The CDR3 DNA reads TGTGCCAGCAGCTTACAAGGGGACAGACAAAGCTCCTACAATGAGCAGTTCTTC. It codes for CASSLQGDRQSSYNEQFF.

The chain carries TRBV21-1 and TRBJ2-7; TRBD1, the table's D call, was not compared with the DNA. TRBV21-1 is recorded as a pseudogene. The CDR3 length is 16 residues. As DNA, the CDR3 is TGTGCCAGCAGCAAAGTGGTGACAGGGAAAGCCTACGAGCAGTACTTC. Its protein is CASSKVVTGKAYEQYF.

This clone was seen a handful of times. The rearrangement links TRBV27 to TRBJ2-7; 7 bases are shared with TRBD2. The CDR3 runs to 14 residues. J gave up 4 bases and V 3 bases, and 6 bases lay outside the gene matches. CDR1 is MNHEY and CDR2 is SMNVEV in the germline V gene (reference sequence). The CDR3 spells CASSLGGGPYEQYF. In DNA, the CDR3 is TGTGCCAGCAGTTTGGGGGGAGGGCCTTACGAGCAGTACTTC.

The chain uses TRBV4-3 and TRBJ2-7; 10 nucleotides agree with TRBD2. This CDR3 region has 15 residues. Germline values: CDR1 LGHNA, CDR2 YSLEER. The J segment lost 1 base and the V segment lost 3 bases, leaving 3 bases of the junction unmatched. The CDR3 loop reads CASSQGLAPSYEQYF. CDR3 nucleotide sequence: TGCGCCAGCAGCCAGGGACTAGCGCCATCCTACGAGCAGTACTTC.

The chain carries TRBV25-1 and TRBJ2-1; 7 nucleotides agree with TRBD2. Germline V gene sequence: CDR1 MGHDK, CDR2 SYGVNS. With 3 bases clipped from V and 3 bases from J, the junction kept 5 bases outside the gene matches. The CDR3 is 15 residues long. For the CDR3, the DNA is TGTGCCAGCAGTGACGTCGGGAGGAGCTACAATGAGCAGTTCTTC. Translating gives CASSDVGRSYNEQFF.

The rearrangement links TRBV10-3 to TRBJ2-7; 8 positions agree with TRBD2. CDR3 size: 14 residues. Germline assignment: CDR1 ENHRY and CDR2 SYGVKD. This chain's CDR3 is CAIGASSGRYEQYF. CDR3 sequence (DNA): TGTGCGATCGGCGCTTCTAGCGGGCGCTACGAGCAGTACTTC.

The V gene is TRBV27, the J gene TRBJ2-5; D perhaps matches TRBD2 (5 bases). This CDR3 region has 15 residues. Germline values: CDR1 MNHEY, CDR2 SMNVEV (reference sequence). Trimming left V 6 bases short and J 2 bases short, with 16 bases between. The CDR3 DNA sequence: TGTGCCAGCAGCGGACTCTTCGGGCAACAAGAGACCCAGTACTTC. Translating gives CASSGLFGQQETQYF.

V is TRBV7-6 and J is TRBJ2-7; 8 bases agree with TRBD2. Germline CDR1 reads SGHVS; CDR2 reads FNYEAQ. Trimming at V came to 1 base and at J to 3 bases, leaving 5 bases not matched to a gene. This CDR3 spans 15 amino acids. Here the CDR3 reads CASSLGTSTFYEQYF. The CDR3 DNA follows: TGTGCCAGCAGCTTAGGGACTAGCACCTTCTACGAGCAGTACTTC.

This clone was detected once. The J gene is TRBJ1-6, the V gene TRBV7-2; 8 bases are a match to TRBD1. Looked up from germline, CDR1 is SGHTA and CDR2 is FQGNSA. J was trimmed by 7 bases and V by 6 bases; bases with no gene match: 5. This CDR3 is built from 14 residues. This CDR3 is CASRWTGRNSPLHF. CDR3 sequence (DNA): TGTGCCAGCAGATGGACAGGGAGGAATTCACCCCTCCACTTT. Filled out from reference TRBV7-2 and TRBJ1-6, the complete variable domain reads GAGVSQSPSNKVTEKGKDVELRCDPISGHTALYWYRQSLGQGLEFLIYFQGNSAPDKSGLPSDRFSAERTGGSVSTLTIQRTQQEDSAVYLCASRWTGRNSPLHFGNGTRLTVT.

J is TRBJ2-2 and V is TRBV5-5; no firm D call. CDR3 length: 16 residues. With 5 bases removed from V and 1 base from J, the gap between germline ends came to 15 bases. Per germline, CDR1 SGHKS and CDR2 YYEKEE (reference sequence). The chain's CDR3 is CASRWSGSLNTGELFF. The CDR3, as DNA: TGTGCCAGCAGATGGAGTGGTTCCTTGAACACCGGGGAGCTGTTTTTT.